The 5 T cell receptor beta chains reported below all come from one sample, sequenced in a study of blood T cell repertoires in COVID-19. The method was immunoSEQ multiplex PCR; TCRdb's version includes in-frame clones alone and lacks a portion of them. The sample holds fewer than 300,000 clones, over 75% seen once. The specimen was PBMCs or T cells enriched from blood (not recorded which). The source is a woman in her thirties who had recovered from COVID-19.

The chain uses TRBV7-6 and TRBJ2-2, with D unclear. V lost 5 bases to trimming and J lost 6 bases, with 10 bases between them. CDR3 length: 13 amino acids. Germline assignment: CDR1 SGHVS and CDR2 FNYEAQ. CDR3 bases: TGTGCCAGCAGCAAAGACATTTCCGGGGAGCTGTTTTTT. Encoded protein: CASSKDISGELFF.

The rearrangement uses TRBV3-1 (or the pseudogene TRBV3-2) and TRBJ2-7; 15 nucleotides align to TRBD2. Per the germline V gene, CDR1 is LGHDT and CDR2 is YNNKEL (reference sequence). J lost 3 bases, V lost 5 bases, and 5 bases had no gene match. CDR3 size: 16 residues. CDR3 in amino acids: CASSARTSGRDYEQYF. For the CDR3, the DNA is TGTGCCAGCAGCGCTAGGACTAGCGGGAGGGACTACGAGCAGTACTTC.

The J gene is TRBJ1-1, the V gene TRBV18; 11 positions agree with TRBD1. Germline assignment: CDR1 KGHSH and CDR2 LQKENI. The CDR3 has 16 residues. With 4 bases clipped from V and 4 bases from J, the junction kept 8 bases outside the gene matches. CDR3 bases: TGTGCCAGCTCACAGGGACAGGGGGTCTCGGGCACTGAAGCTTTCTTT. As protein: CASSQGQGVSGTEAFF.

In DNA, the CDR3 is TGCGCCAGCAGCGGGTGGGACAGCATGAACACTGAAGCTTTCTTT. Amino acid sequence: CASSGWDSMNTEAFF. The V call is TRBV5-1, the J call TRBJ1-1, with 7 bases matching TRBD1. The CDR3 is 15 amino acids. Germline V lookup: CDR1 SGHRS, CDR2 YFSETQ. V lost 4 bases to trimming and J lost 0 bases; unmatched junction nucleotides: 6.

The chain recombines TRBV10-3 with TRBJ1-1; perhaps TRBD1 as D (6 bases). CDR1 and CDR2 (germline): ENHRY, SYGVKD. The CDR3 has 13 residues. Trimming took 10 bases from V and 0 from J, leaving 12 bases between them. Here the CDR3 reads CATTGQMNTEAFF. CDR3 nucleotides: TGTGCCACTACGGGACAAATGAACACTGAAGCTTTCTTT.